Presented here are 25 T cell receptor beta chains from one specimen sequenced in a study of shared clonotypes between healthy human individuals. CD45RO-negative CD8 cells positively selected for CCR7 made up the naive population, which excluded terminally differentiated effector memory CD45RA+ cells. Sequencing used immunoSEQ multiplex PCR; TCRdb keeps in-frame clones, though not all of them. The table shows 750,000 to 1,000,000 clones, with almost 95% occurring only once. The source material was naive CD8+ T cells sorted from blood. These receptors originate from a man aged 25 to 40 in good health.

This clone has more than one count but fewer than ten. The gene calls are TRBV5-1 and TRBJ2-7, with a tentative D call TRBD2 (8 bases). Germline values: CDR1 SGHRS, CDR2 YFSETQ. There are 14 residues in the CDR3. The germline V and J ends were trimmed by 4 bases and 6 bases, with 17 bases remaining between them. The CDR3 loop is CASSNGRGPGEQYF. The CDR3 region has the DNA TGCGCCAGCAGCAACGGGAGGGGGCCAGGCGAGCAGTACTTC.

V is TRBV29-1 and J is TRBJ1-4; D unresolved. V was cut by 0 bases and J by 0 bases, with 8 bases left in between. From germline, CDR1 is SQVTM and CDR2 ANQGSEA. The CDR3 has 15 amino acids. CDR3 residues: CSVEETDATNEKLFF. The CDR3 bases are TGCAGCGTTGAAGAGACGGATGCAACTAATGAAAAACTGTTTTTT.

The chain uses TRBV7-9 and TRBJ2-4; D gene unclear. V gave up 4 bases and J gave up 7 bases, with 20 bases separating them. The CDR3 is made up of 16 amino acids. The germline V gene encodes CDR1 SEHNR and CDR2 FQNEAQ (reference sequence). CDR3 nucleotides: TGTGCCAGCAGCTCGGTTAAGGCCTCGCTACGGAACATTCAGTACTTC. It translates to CASSSVKASLRNIQYF.

The V gene is TRBV9, the J gene TRBJ2-1; the D gene could be TRBD1 or TRBD2 (6 bases each). The CDR3 is made up of 17 amino acids. CDR1 and CDR2 (germline): SGDLS, YYNGEE. V shed 1 base and J shed 4 bases, with 18 bases lying between them. Here the CDR3 reads CASSVSGAGTTYNEQFF. The CDR3 region has the DNA TGTGCCAGCAGCGTATCGGGGGCCGGGACAACTTACAATGAGCAGTTCTTC.

The DNA for the CDR3 is TGCGCCAGCAGCCCCCCAGGGGCGAGCGACGAGCAGTACTTC. Translation: CASSPPGASDEQYF. The rearrangement joins TRBV4-1 to TRBJ2-7, with D possibly TRBD1 on 6 matching bases. The CDR3 covers 14 residues. Germline V gene data show CDR1 as MGHRA and CDR2 as YSYEKL. V was shortened by 4 bases and J by 5 bases, with 15 bases between the two germline ends.

The chain is built from TRBV7-9 and TRBJ2-3, with no clear D. Trimming left V 1 base short and J 0 bases short, with 8 bases between. The germline V gene encodes CDR1 SEHNR and CDR2 FQNEAQ (reference sequence). This CDR3 region has 15 residues. CDR3 bases: TGTGCCAGCAGCTTAGGGGTTTTAAGCACAGATACGCAGTATTTT. It encodes CASSLGVLSTDTQYF.

This clone was counted once. The genes are TRBV28 and TRBJ1-5; D is unresolved. Germline V gene data show CDR1 as MDHEN and CDR2 as SYDVKM. The CDR3 covers 13 residues. V lost 8 bases to trimming and J lost 9 bases, with 17 bases between them. The CDR3 loop reads CASADGSLRPQHF. In DNA form, the CDR3 reads TGTGCCAGCGCTGACGGATCCCTGCGGCCCCAGCATTTT.

V is TRBV27 and J is TRBJ2-2; unclear D gene. The CDR3 covers 14 residues. With 3 bases removed from V and 8 bases from J, the gap between germline ends came to 13 bases. Looked up from germline, CDR1 is MNHEY and CDR2 is SMNVEV (reference sequence). This chain's CDR3 is CASSFARLEGELFF. DNA of the CDR3: TGTGCCAGCAGTTTTGCAAGATTGGAAGGGGAGCTGTTTTTT.

The V and J genes are TRBV5-1 and TRBJ2-1, with D uncertain. CDR1 SGHRS and CDR2 YFSETQ come from the germline V gene. Trimming stripped 0 bases from V and 3 bases from J, with 16 bases between. CDR3 length equals 17 residues. In DNA, the CDR3 is TGCGCCAGCAGCTTGGCAGCCAATTCTTTAAACTACAATGAGCAGTTCTTC. Protein product: CASSLAANSLNYNEQFF.

The table lists this clone with a count of one. The chain carries TRBV14 and TRBJ2-4, with D perhaps TRBD2 (6 bases). The CDR3 extends over 18 amino acids. Germline CDR1 and CDR2: SGHDN and FVKESK. With 4 bases removed from V and 0 bases from J, the gap between germline ends came to 19 bases. The CDR3, as DNA: TGTGCCAGCAGCCCCGGGCGGGGCCGAGGGATAGCCAAAAACATTCAGTACTTC. It encodes CASSPGRGRGIAKNIQYF.

This chain joins TRBV7-2 and TRBJ1-2, with D perhaps TRBD1 (6 bases). The CDR3 loop spans 17 amino acids. V dropped 1 base and J dropped 8 bases, with 23 bases sitting between them. The V gene's germline CDR1 is SGHTA and CDR2 FQGNSA. This CDR3 is CASSLVSLGGSFGGYTF. CDR3 sequence (DNA): TGTGCCAGCAGCTTAGTATCACTCGGGGGCTCATTCGGAGGCTACACCTTC.

The chain carries TRBV25-1 and TRBJ2-2, with no clear D. Trimming took off 8 bases at V and 0 bases at J, with 16 bases between the two ends. This CDR3 is built from 16 residues. Germline lookup yields CDR1 MGHDK and CDR2 SYGVNS. The CDR3 loop is CASRSDRVANTGELFF. As DNA, the CDR3 is TGTGCCAGCCGGTCCGACCGGGTAGCGAACACCGGGGAGCTGTTTTTT.

As DNA, the CDR3 is TGTGCCAGCAGCCCGGGAAGTGGCGTAGCCTACGAGCAGTACTTC. Its protein product is CASSPGSGVAYEQYF. The chain has TRBV28 and TRBJ2-7, with a tentative D call TRBD2 (5 bases). Trimming pared 6 bases from V and 2 bases from J, leaving 17 bases between. The CDR3 covers 15 residues. CDR1 is MDHEN and CDR2 is SYDVKM in the germline V gene.

Written as DNA, the CDR3 is TGTGCCAGCAGCCCGACAGGGGTCGATGGCTACACCTTC. This codes for CASSPTGVDGYTF. The chain carries TRBV7-9 and TRBJ1-2; 8 bases align to TRBD1. The V gene's germline CDR1 is SEHNR and CDR2 FQNEAQ (reference sequence). The CDR3 spans 13 residues. Germline trimming cut 5 bases from V and 6 bases from J; bases unmatched to any gene: 5.

This chain's CDR3 is CASSIGRMVIAFF. CDR3 coding DNA: TGTGCCAGTAGTATTGGCAGGATGGTGATTGCTTTCTTT. The chain is built from TRBV19 and TRBJ1-1; D gene ambiguous. Deletions cut 3 bases from V and 11 bases from J, with 16 bases between. This CDR3 comprises 13 residues. CDR1 is LNHDA and CDR2 is SQIVND in the germline V gene (reference sequence).

This chain uses TRBV19 with TRBJ2-7, with D perhaps matching TRBD2 (5 bases). Germline CDR1 reads LNHDA; CDR2 reads SQIVND (reference sequence). The CDR3 runs to 18 residues. Trimming cost V 3 bases and J 0 bases, with 21 bases left between them. As DNA, the CDR3 is TGTGCCAGTAGTATCAATCATCGGAATACGGGGAGCTCCTACGAGCAGTACTTC. Translation gives CASSINHRNTGSSYEQYF. Supplemented by reference TRBV19 and TRBJ2-7, the full variable domain reads DGGITQSPKYLFRKEGQNVTLSCEQNLNHDAMYWYRQDPGQGLRLIYYSQIVNDFQKGDIAEGYSVSREKKESFPLTVTSAQKNPTAFYLCASSINHRNTGSSYEQYFGPGTRLTVT.

About this clone itself: Distinct nucleotide sequences in the sample also encode this CDR3. The chain has TRBV7-9 and TRBJ1-1, with TRBD1 matching 7 bases. In germline, CDR1 is SEHNR, CDR2 FQNEAQ (reference sequence). V lost 5 bases to trimming and J lost 5 bases; unmatched junction nucleotides: 2. The CDR3 length is 12 residues. CDR3 DNA sequence: TGTGCCAGCAGCCCCAGGGGGACTGAAGCTTTCTTT. Translated, it gives CASSPRGTEAFF.

The chain recombines TRBV27 with TRBJ2-5; D perhaps matches TRBD2 (5 bases). The CDR3 length is 13 residues. Germline V gene data show CDR1 as MNHEY and CDR2 as SMNVEV (reference sequence). V was trimmed by 3 bases and J by 0 bases, leaving 5 bases between them. CDR3 residues: CASSFGDQETQYF. The CDR3 DNA reads as TGTGCCAGCAGTTTCGGGGACCAAGAGACCCAGTACTTC.

This rearrangement joins TRBV7-9 to TRBJ2-2, with 7 bases fitting TRBD2. Per germline, CDR1 SEHNR and CDR2 FQNEAQ (reference sequence). J lost 2 bases, V lost 3 bases, and 3 bases had no gene match. The CDR3 has 15 residues. The CDR3 DNA follows: TGTGCCAGCAGCTTCGGGACTACTAACACCGGGGAGCTGTTTTTT. Translation: CASSFGTTNTGELFF.

The rearrangement joins TRBV29-1 to TRBJ2-7; D is unclear. The germline gives CDR1 SQVTM, CDR2 ANQGSEA. The CDR3 contains 13 residues. The V end was cut by 2 bases, the J end by 2 bases, with 10 bases between. In nucleotides, the CDR3 is TGCAGCGTTGAATGGGCAGATACCTACGAGCAGTACTTC. Its protein product is CSVEWADTYEQYF.

The rearrangement links TRBV6-6 to TRBJ2-7, with 9 bases lining up with TRBD1. Germline-derived CDR1 and CDR2 are MNHNY and SVGAGI (reference sequence). Trimming removed 5 bases from V and 3 bases from J; junction bases left unmatched: 8. The CDR3 loop spans 15 amino acids. The CDR3 reads CASSAQPGQGYEQYF. The CDR3 bases are TGTGCCAGCAGTGCCCAACCGGGACAGGGCTACGAGCAGTACTTC.

This chain uses TRBV6-5 with TRBJ1-2, with 9 bases matching TRBD1. The V gene end was trimmed by 4 bases and the J gene end by 1 base; junction bases not matched to a gene: 4. CDR3 length: 15 amino acids. Germline lookup yields CDR1 MNHEY and CDR2 SVGAGI. CDR3 sequence (DNA): TGTGCCAGCAGTTCAGACAGGGGGTATAACTATGGCTACACCTTC. This sequence encodes CASSSDRGYNYGYTF.

This chain joins TRBV6-1 and TRBJ1-4; no reliable D call. With 9 bases removed from V and 4 bases from J, the gap between germline ends came to 12 bases. Germline V gene lookup returns CDR1 MNHNS and CDR2 SASEGT. The length of the CDR3 is 13 residues. CDR3 sequence: CASAFGLNEKLFF. As DNA, the CDR3 is TGTGCCAGTGCATTCGGGCTTAATGAAAAACTGTTTTTT.

This chain uses TRBV4-1 with TRBJ2-1; TRBD2 aligns across 9 bases. The germline gives CDR1 MGHRA, CDR2 YSYEKL. The CDR3 has 14 residues. After removal of 6 bases from V and 8 bases from J, the junction contained 8 bases not matched to a gene. CDR3 sequence: CASSRVAGAHEQFF. Here the CDR3 DNA reads TGCGCCAGCAGTCGGGTAGCGGGAGCGCATGAGCAGTTCTTC.

The chain is built from TRBV5-1 and TRBJ2-3; D might be TRBD1 or TRBD2, each matching 6 bases. Per the germline V gene, CDR1 is SGHRS and CDR2 is YFSETQ. V was clipped by 0 bases and J by 4 bases, with 12 bases between them. The CDR3 has 15 residues. The CDR3 sequence: CASSLAGGASDTQYF. In DNA form, the CDR3 reads TGCGCCAGCAGCTTGGCCGGGGGCGCGTCAGATACGCAGTATTTT.